This TCR beta chain was recorded in a study of cytomegalovirus exposure and HLA in healthy donors. The CDR3 covers 13 residues. Per the germline V gene, CDR1 is SQVTM and CDR2 is ANQGSEA. The V gene end was trimmed by 4 bases and the J gene end by 7 bases; junction bases not matched to a gene: 5. Sequencing was performed with immunoSEQ multiplex PCR; in TCRdb, only in-frame clones are kept and a portion is missing. The sample lists about 130,000 clones, about 91% occurring once. Sequencing input: PBMCs. This chain joins TRBV29-1 and TRBJ2-7; 12 nucleotides align to TRBD1. The source is a woman younger than 30 in good health and CMV-seropositive. The DNA for the CDR3 is TGCAGCGTTGGGGGACAGGGGGCGGGTGAGCAGTACTTC. Amino acid sequence: CSVGGQGAGEQYF.